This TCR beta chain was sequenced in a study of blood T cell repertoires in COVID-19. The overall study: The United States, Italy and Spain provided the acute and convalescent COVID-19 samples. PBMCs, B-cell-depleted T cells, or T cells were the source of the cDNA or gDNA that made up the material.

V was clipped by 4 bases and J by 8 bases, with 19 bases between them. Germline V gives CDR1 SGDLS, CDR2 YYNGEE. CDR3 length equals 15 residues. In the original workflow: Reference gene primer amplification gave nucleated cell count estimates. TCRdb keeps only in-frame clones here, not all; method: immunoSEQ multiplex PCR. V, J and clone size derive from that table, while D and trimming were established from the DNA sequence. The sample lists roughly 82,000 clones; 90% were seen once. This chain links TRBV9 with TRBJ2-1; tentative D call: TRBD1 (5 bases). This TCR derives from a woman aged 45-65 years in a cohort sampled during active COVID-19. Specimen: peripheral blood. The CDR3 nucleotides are TGTGCCAGCAGCCCCGTAGGCGCTAGGGGCGATGAGCAGTTCTTC. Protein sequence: CASSPVGARGDEQFF.